This T cell receptor (beta chain) was captured by sequencing in a study of blood T cell repertoires in COVID-19. Across the study: All recovered Cohort 3 donors got two negative PCRs, got clearance, or saw symptom resolution. Samples representing acute and convalescent COVID-19 were sourced from the United States, Italy and Spain.

V was pared by 4 bases and J by 3 bases, with 4 bases of the junction left unmatched. The CDR3 runs 13 residues. Looked up from germline, CDR1 is SGDLS and CDR2 is YYNGEE. Generated by immunoSEQ multiplex PCR, the TCRdb table keeps only in-frame clones and is missing some. The repertoire holds over 110,000 clones, with 84% as singletons. Adults between roughly 18 and 89 years of age took part from some 25 US areas. Clinical history as reported by participants underpinned cohort assignment. Sequenced input: PBMCs or T cells enriched from blood (not recorded which). The V gene is TRBV9, the J gene TRBJ2-7; 7 bases are shared with TRBD1. The clonotype originates from a man aged 45-60 years in a cohort exposed to, infected with or recovered from COVID-19 (not recorded which). As DNA, the CDR3 is TGTGCCAGCAGCCCACGGGACAGCTACGAGCAGTACTTC. Translation gives CASSPRDSYEQYF.